The T cell receptor beta chain described here comes from a study of cytomegalovirus exposure and HLA in healthy donors. Study summary: According to later analysis, the same platform produced the 120 validation and about 700 first-cohort repertoires.

The V end was cut by 0 bases, the J end by 8 bases, with 11 bases between. Germline V gene data show CDR1 as SGHTA and CDR2 as FQGNSA. This CDR3 comprises 14 residues. Data came from immunoSEQ multiplex PCR; TCRdb stores just in-frame clones and leaves some out. The table records roughly 150,000 clones, around nine tenths of them present only once. A remark on this clone: The antigen is undetermined.

General study findings and limits: Reportedly, cytomegalovirus status was diagnosed with high sensitivity and specificity.

Separate from the roughly 730-subject first cohort, the roughly 120-subject validation cohort was the one that the donors belonged to. Sequencing was performed on PBMCs. This clonotype was obtained from a woman between 18 and 29 years old in good health and CMV-seropositive. The chain recombines TRBV7-2 with TRBJ2-1; tentative D call: TRBD2 (6 bases). In DNA form, the CDR3 reads TGTGCCAGCAGCTTAGCCCTCCGGGACTATGAGCAGTTCTTC. Its translation: CASSLALRDYEQFF.